The clone carrying this T cell receptor beta chain was seen only a few times. The data were obtained in a study of blood T cell repertoires in COVID-19. About the study: The origin of the acute and convalescent COVID-19 samples was the United States, Italy and Spain. PBMCs, B-cell-depleted T cells, or T cells provided the cDNA or gDNA that made up the material.

Original analysis: The assay estimated nucleated cells by amplifying reference gene primers. The assay was immunoSEQ multiplex PCR, and TCRdb's table has in-frame clones only and misses some. The V and J calls and clone size are taken from that table; D and trimming were inferred from the DNA. The repertoire consists of 120,000 or so clones, with around 90% occurring once and the leading ten covering roughly 8.2%. Germline V gene lookup returns CDR1 LNHDA and CDR2 SQIVND (reference sequence). The CDR3 totals 15 residues. V was cut by 6 bases and J by 7 bases, with 18 bases left in between. Input material: peripheral blood. This receptor was taken from a human donor in a cohort sampled during active COVID-19. The V call is TRBV19, the J call TRBJ1-4; tentative D call: TRBD1 (5 bases). The CDR3 here is CASSEQGGMGEKLFF. The CDR3 DNA reads TGTGCCAGTAGCGAGCAGGGAGGGATGGGTGAAAAACTGTTTTTT.